Presented here are 10 T cell receptor beta chains from one specimen sequenced in a study of cytomegalovirus exposure and HLA in healthy donors. Some clones are missing from TCRdb's copy, which holds only in-frame ones; the method was immunoSEQ multiplex PCR. The data contain some 69,000 clones, 96% of them singletons. What was sequenced was PBMCs. These receptors came from a woman between 18 and 30 years old in good health and CMV-seropositive.

The rearrangement links TRBV5-1 to TRBJ2-5, with TRBD1 identical over 11 bases. The J segment lost 0 bases and the V segment lost 0 bases, leaving 10 bases of the junction unmatched. The V gene's germline CDR1 is SGHRS and CDR2 YFSETQ. The CDR3 is 19 residues long. CDR3 coding DNA: TGCGCCAGCAGCTTGGTTCCGGGACAGGGGGGATCGTACCAAGAGACCCAGTACTTC. This sequence encodes CASSLVPGQGGSYQETQYF. Full variable domain (outside the CDR3, taken from reference TRBV5-1 and TRBJ2-5): KAGVTQTPRYLIKTRGQQVTLSCSPISGHRSVSWYQQTPGQGLQFLFEYFSETQRNKGNFPGRFSGRQFSNSRSEMNVSTLELGDSALYLCASSLVPGQGGSYQETQYFGPGTRLLVL.

This chain links TRBV9 with TRBJ2-2, with 8 nucleotides matching TRBD2. CDR3 length: 19 residues. CDR1 and CDR2 (germline): SGDLS, YYNGEE. The J segment lost 0 bases and the V segment lost 3 bases, leaving 13 bases of the junction unmatched. CDR3 amino acids: CASSATRGSRGANTGELFF. In nucleotides, the CDR3 is TGTGCCAGCAGCGCCACTAGAGGGTCGCGGGGGGCGAACACCGGGGAGCTGTTTTTT. The full variable domain, completed using reference TRBV9 and TRBJ2-2, is DSGVTQTPKHLITATGQRVTLRCSPRSGDLSVYWYQQSLDQGLQFLIQYYNGEERAKGNILERFSAQQFPDLHSELNLSSLELGDSALYFCASSATRGSRGANTGELFFGEGSRLTVL.

This chain links TRBV7-2 with TRBJ1-4; D may be TRBD1 (6 bases). The CDR3 spans 15 residues. V lost 6 bases and J lost 3, with 14 bases in between. The V gene's germline CDR1 is SGHTA and CDR2 FQGNSA. DNA for the CDR3: TGTGCCAGCAGTCTCGCAGGGGCCTCTAATGAAAAACTGTTTTTT. This sequence encodes CASSLAGASNEKLFF.

The V and J genes are TRBV6-6 and TRBJ2-3, with TRBD1 matching 7 bases. The CDR3 has 14 residues. V lost 2 bases to trimming and J lost 5 bases; unmatched junction nucleotides: 4. CDR1 and CDR2 (germline): MNHNY, SVGAGI (reference sequence). The CDR3 is CASSYRDRVDTQYF. The CDR3 nucleotides are TGTGCCAGCAGTTACCGGGACAGAGTAGATACGCAGTATTTT.

CDR3 protein: CASTIGQGQEGTEAFF. DNA of the CDR3: TGTGCCAGTACCATCGGACAGGGGCAGGAGGGCACTGAAGCTTTCTTT. The V and J genes are TRBV19 and TRBJ1-1, with 9 positions matching TRBD1. V gave up 7 bases and J gave up 4 bases; unmatched junction bases: 13. Germline V gene sequence: CDR1 LNHDA, CDR2 SQIVND (reference sequence). The CDR3 has 16 amino acids.

The rearrangement joins TRBV5-1 to TRBJ2-2; D is perhaps TRBD1 (5 bases). Germline values: CDR1 SGHRS, CDR2 YFSETQ. The CDR3 consists of 15 residues. V lost 2 bases and J 1 base, leaving 9 bases between the germline ends. As DNA, the CDR3 is TGCGCCAGCAGCTTCGTCGACAGGAACACCGGGGAGCTGTTTTTT. It encodes CASSFVDRNTGELFF.

The V call is TRBV29-1, the J call TRBJ2-1; D is undetermined. Germline V lookup: CDR1 SQVTM, CDR2 ANQGSEA. The V and J ends lost 3 bases and 4 bases respectively, with 7 bases between them. This CDR3 is 12 amino acids long. CDR3 bases: TGCAGCGTTGATGGGCATTACAATGAGCAGTTCTTC. It specifies CSVDGHYNEQFF.

V and J are TRBV25-1 and TRBJ2-5; tentatively, D is TRBD2 (6 bases). Germline CDR1 reads MGHDK; CDR2 reads SYGVNS. The CDR3 is made up of 14 amino acids. The V end lost 2 bases, the J end lost 1 base, and 8 bases lay between the germline ends. The CDR3 coding sequence is TGTGCCAGCAGTGAAGGAGGGCCCCAAGAGACCCAGTACTTC. The encoded protein is CASSEGGPQETQYF. The variable domain in full, with the rest retrieved from reference TRBV25-1 and TRBJ2-5, is EADIYQTPRYLVIGTGKKITLECSQTMGHDKMYWYQQDPGMELHLIHYSYGVNSTEKGDLSSESTVSRIRTEHFPLTLESARPSHTSQYLCASSEGGPQETQYFGPGTRLLVL.

This rearrangement joins TRBV6-5 to TRBJ1-4; 8 bases map to TRBD1. Germline V CDR1 and CDR2: MNHEY, SVGAGI. The ends lost 4 bases at V and 5 bases at J; junction bases unmatched: 3. The CDR3 spans 14 residues. This CDR3 reads CASSSGGINEKLFF. CDR3 nucleotides: TGTGCCAGCAGTTCAGGGGGCATCAATGAAAAACTGTTTTTT.

In the case of this clone: The sample carries other DNA sequences with the same CDR3. The chain employs TRBV29-1 and TRBJ2-1; D remains ambiguous. Germline CDR1 SQVTM, CDR2 ANQGSEA. The CDR3 contains 14 residues. With 3 bases removed from V and 0 bases from J, the gap between germline ends came to 9 bases. CDR3 sequence: CSVERDSSYNEQFF. The CDR3 DNA reads as TGCAGCGTTGAGCGTGATAGCTCCTACAATGAGCAGTTCTTC.